The rows below give T cell receptor beta chains drawn from one sample of a study of a mutant IDH1 vaccine in newly diagnosed glioma. Data came from immunoSEQ multiplex PCR; TCRdb stores just in-frame clones and leaves some out. Here the sample spans 30,000 to 40,000 clones, around 80% being singletons. The material was PBMCs, obtained from a glioma patient treated with radiotherapy, temozolomide or both. These receptor sequences come from a man in his forties with glioma. Some clones in this sample may be carry-over from other donors' samples. CDR3s include the opening cysteine and the closing phenylalanine or tryptophan. D genes are given only for firm matches. A row's size may be missing; if present it is once, few, many or a size class.

V: TRBV11-2
D: -
size: -
J: TRBJ1-1
CDR3: CASSLGPNTEAFF
DNA: TGTGCCAGCAGCTTAGGCCCGAACACTGAAGCTTTCTTT

V: TRBV6-6
D: -
size: -
J: TRBJ1-1
CDR3: CASSGHRENTEAFF
DNA: TGTGCCAGCAGTGGGCACAGGGAGAACACTGAAGCTTTCTTT

V: TRBV30
D: -
size: -
J: TRBJ2-7
CDR3: CAWSKDISFEQYF
DNA: TGTGCCTGGAGTAAGGACATCTCCTTCGAGCAGTACTTC

V: TRBV4-1
D: -
size: -
J: TRBJ1-1
CDR3: CASSQVEDAVGGAFF
DNA: TGCGCCAGCAGCCAAGTTGAGGACGCCGTCGGAGGAGCTTTCTTT

V: TRBV6-1
D: -
size: once
J: TRBJ1-5
CDR3: CAARGQLNQPQHF
DNA: TGTGCCGCCAGAGGGCAGCTTAATCAGCCCCAGCATTTT

V: TRBV7-2
D: -
size: -
J: TRBJ1-2
CDR3: CASTLDGTPVRDYTF
DNA: TGTGCCAGCACCCTAGACGGGACACCCGTTCGGGACTACACCTTC

V: TRBV6-1
D: -
size: -
J: TRBJ1-5
CDR3: CASSEGVGGTNQPQHF
DNA: TGTGCCAGCAGTGAAGGGGTGGGGGGCACCAATCAGCCCCAGCATTTT

V: TRBV5-1
D: -
size: -
J: TRBJ2-5
CDR3: CATRYSAQETQYF
DNA: TGCGCCACCCGTTACAGCGCTCAAGAGACCCAGTACTTC

V: TRBV5-1
D: TRBD1
size: few
J: TRBJ1-4
CDR3: CASSVRQGGYEKLFF
DNA: TGCGCCAGCAGCGTACGACAGGGGGGGTATGAAAAACTGTTTTTT

V: TRBV6-1
D: -
size: -
J: TRBJ1-5
CDR3: CASSEAREALQPQHF
DNA: TGTGCCAGCAGTGAAGCTCGAGAGGCTCTCCAGCCCCAGCATTTT

V: TRBV27
D: -
size: -
J: TRBJ1-2
CDR3: CASSLGRQGKYGYTF
DNA: TGTGCCAGCAGTTTAGGACGCCAGGGAAAATATGGCTACACCTTC

V: TRBV2
D: -
size: -
J: TRBJ1-1
CDR3: CASSGGGTEAFF
DNA: TGTGCCAGCAGTGGAGGGGGCACTGAAGCTTTCTTT

V: TRBV10-3
D: -
size: -
J: TRBJ1-1
CDR3: CATAGNTEAFF
DNA: TGTGCCACTGCGGGGAACACTGAAGCTTTCTTT

V: TRBV7-9
D: -
size: -
J: TRBJ2-2
CDR3: CASTRGAANTGELFF
DNA: TGTGCCAGCACACGGGGGGCCGCGAACACCGGGGAGCTGTTTTTT

V: TRBV15
D: -
size: -
J: TRBJ1-1
CDR3: CATSRDFDRLNTEAFF
DNA: TGTGCCACCAGCAGAGATTTTGACAGGTTAAACACTGAAGCTTTCTTT

V: TRBV14
D: -
size: -
J: TRBJ1-4
CDR3: CASSQEGKGGSEKLFF
DNA: TGTGCCAGCAGCCAAGAGGGAAAGGGGGGCTCGGAAAAACTGTTTTTT

V: TRBV5-1
D: -
size: -
J: TRBJ2-5
CDR3: CASSLEGTPEETQYF
DNA: TGCGCCAGCAGCTTGGAAGGGACCCCCGAAGAGACCCAGTACTTC

V: TRBV28
D: -
size: few
J: TRBJ2-4
CDR3: CASTLPGWDIQYF
DNA: TGTGCCAGCACTCTCCCGGGGTGGGACATTCAGTACTTC

V: TRBV25-1
D: TRBD1
size: -
J: TRBJ2-1
CDR3: CASRPGQGGAEQFF
DNA: TGTGCCAGCAGACCGGGACAGGGGGGAGCTGAGCAGTTCTTC

V: TRBV5-5
D: -
size: few
J: TRBJ2-7
CDR3: CASSLGAPGTFYEQYF
DNA: TGTGCCAGCAGCTTGGGAGCCCCCGGGACTTTCTACGAGCAGTACTTC

V: TRBV9
D: -
size: few
J: TRBJ1-1
CDR3: CASSPGGNTEAFF
DNA: TGTGCCAGCAGCCCCGGGGGGAACACTGAAGCTTTCTTT

V: TRBV10-1
D: -
size: -
J: TRBJ2-3
CDR3: CASSEQGTDTQYF
DNA: TGCGCCAGCAGTGAGCAGGGGACAGATACGCAGTATTTT

V: TRBV30
D: TRBD2
size: -
J: TRBJ2-7
CDR3: CAWSVGGGTSGGLYEQYF
DNA: TGTGCCTGGAGTGTTGGCGGGGGGACTAGCGGGGGGCTCTACGAGCAGTACTTC

V: TRBV2
D: -
size: -
J: TRBJ1-6
CDR3: CASSEEAGYSPLHF
DNA: TGTGCCAGCAGTGAAGAGGCAGGGTATTCACCCCTCCACTTT

V: TRBV2
D: -
size: -
J: TRBJ1-1
CDR3: CASRGNMNTEAFF
DNA: TGTGCCAGCAGGGGGAACATGAACACTGAAGCTTTCTTT

V: TRBV29-1
D: -
size: -
J: TRBJ2-4
CDR3: CSVDDMAGAKNIQYF
DNA: TGCAGCGTCGACGACATGGCCGGGGCCAAAAACATTCAGTACTTC

V: TRBV4-1
D: -
size: medium-sized
J: TRBJ1-1
CDR3: CASSQVGRTTNTEAFF
DNA: TGCGCCAGCAGCCAAGTAGGTAGGACAACGAACACTGAAGCTTTCTTT

V: TRBV11-3
D: TRBD2
size: few
J: TRBJ2-7
CDR3: CASSLAGGPSYEQYF
DNA: TGTGCCAGCAGCCTAGCGGGGGGCCCCTCCTACGAGCAGTACTTC

V: TRBV11-2
D: -
size: -
J: TRBJ1-5
CDR3: CASSLGVSQPQHF
DNA: TGTGCCAGCAGCTTAGGTGTGAGCCAGCCCCAGCATTTT

V: TRBV6-5
D: -
size: -
J: TRBJ1-1
CDR3: CASSYSSGQGNTEAFF
DNA: TGTGCCAGCAGTTACTCAAGTGGGCAGGGGAACACTGAAGCTTTCTTT

V: TRBV9
D: TRBD1
size: -
J: TRBJ1-1
CDR3: CASSVDPTGDTEAFF
DNA: TGTGCCAGCAGCGTAGATCCCACAGGGGACACTGAAGCTTTCTTT

V: TRBV30
D: TRBD1
size: -
J: TRBJ2-1
CDR3: CAWAGQGVDEQFF
DNA: TGTGCCTGGGCGGGACAGGGTGTCGATGAGCAGTTCTTC

V: TRBV30
D: TRBD1
size: few
J: TRBJ1-2
CDR3: CAWSGQSGTAPGTF
DNA: TGTGCCTGGAGTGGGCAATCCGGGACAGCCCCCGGGACCTTC

V: TRBV14
D: -
size: -
J: TRBJ2-7
CDR3: CASSQDWADPYEQYF
DNA: TGTGCCAGCAGCCAAGATTGGGCCGATCCCTACGAGCAGTACTTC

V: TRBV4-1
D: -
size: few
J: TRBJ1-3
CDR3: CASSLGPPGGSGNTIYF
DNA: TGCGCCAGCAGCCTGGGACCTCCCGGCGGCTCTGGAAACACCATATATTTT

V: TRBV18
D: -
size: -
J: TRBJ2-7
CDR3: CASSPPEGGSYEQYF
DNA: TGTGCCAGCTCACCACCGGAAGGGGGGTCCTACGAGCAGTACTTC

V: TRBV5-5
D: -
size: -
J: TRBJ2-2
CDR3: CASSLVGFAGELFF
DNA: TGTGCCAGCAGCTTGGTAGGGTTCGCCGGGGAGCTGTTTTTT

V: TRBV4-2
D: TRBD2
size: -
J: TRBJ2-7
CDR3: CASSQDLGGVPYEQYF
DNA: TGTGCCAGCAGCCAAGATCTTGGGGGGGTCCCGTACGAGCAGTACTTC

V: TRBV7-9
D: TRBD2
size: -
J: TRBJ2-1
CDR3: CASSPPGRGQFF
DNA: TGTGCCAGCAGCCCCCCCGGGAGGGGGCAGTTCTTC

V: TRBV7-6
D: -
size: -
J: TRBJ2-5
CDR3: CASSLLGGAIVETQYF
DNA: TGTGCCAGCAGCTTATTGGGGGGGGCTATCGTAGAGACCCAGTACTTC

V: TRBV6-1
D: -
size: -
J: TRBJ1-2
CDR3: CASSEEGMGRYTF
DNA: TGTGCCAGCAGTGAAGAGGGGATGGGCCGCTACACCTTC

V: TRBV5-1
D: -
size: few
J: TRBJ1-6
CDR3: CASSLGGNNSPLHF
DNA: TGCGCCAGCAGCTTGGGAGGGAATAATTCACCCCTCCACTTT

V: TRBV4-1
D: TRBD2
size: -
J: TRBJ2-5
CDR3: CASSPGLAGPRETQYF
DNA: TGCGCCAGCAGCCCGGGACTAGCGGGGCCCCGGGAGACCCAGTACTTC

V: TRBV10-2
D: -
size: -
J: TRBJ2-5
CDR3: CASGLETQYF
DNA: TGCGCCAGCGGGTTAGAGACCCAGTACTTC

V: TRBV7-2
D: TRBD1
size: -
J: TRBJ2-1
CDR3: CASSEDRNSDEQFF
DNA: TGTGCCAGCAGCGAGGACAGGAATAGCGATGAGCAGTTCTTC

V: TRBV11-3
D: -
size: -
J: TRBJ1-6
CDR3: CASSAASYGTYNSPLHF
DNA: TGTGCCAGCAGTGCTGCTTCATACGGGACCTATAATTCACCCCTCCACTTT

V: TRBV6-4
D: -
size: few
J: TRBJ1-6
CDR3: CASKRTDNSPLHF
DNA: TGTGCCAGCAAGAGGACAGATAATTCACCCCTCCACTTT

V: TRBV7-2
D: -
size: -
J: TRBJ1-5
CDR3: CASSQNGGAGGSQHF
DNA: TGTGCCAGCAGCCAGAACGGGGGGGCTGGGGGATCCCAGCATTTT

V: TRBV6-5
D: -
size: -
J: TRBJ2-1
CDR3: CASSYTNSGYYNEQFF
DNA: TGTGCCAGCAGTTACACCAATAGCGGATACTACAATGAGCAGTTCTTC

V: TRBV7-9
D: -
size: -
J: TRBJ2-1
CDR3: CASCRDGAYNEQFF
DNA: TGTGCCAGCTGCCGCGACGGAGCCTACAATGAGCAGTTCTTC

V: TRBV7-2
D: -
size: few
J: TRBJ2-3
CDR3: CANTRGLYTDTQYF
DNA: TGTGCCAACACTCGCGGACTATATACAGATACGCAGTATTTT

V: TRBV18
D: -
size: few
J: TRBJ1-5
CDR3: CASSEQGYSNQPQHF
DNA: TGTGCCAGCTCAGAGCAAGGATATAGCAATCAGCCCCAGCATTTT

V: TRBV5-1
D: -
size: -
J: TRBJ2-7
CDR3: CASSLALANEQYF
DNA: TGCGCCAGCAGCCTGGCCCTGGCGAACGAGCAGTACTTC

V: TRBV2
D: -
size: -
J: TRBJ2-5
CDR3: CASSRVEGAGETQYF
DNA: TGTGCCAGCAGTAGGGTGGAAGGGGCTGGGGAGACCCAGTACTTC

V: TRBV14
D: TRBD2
size: -
J: TRBJ2-1
CDR3: CASSQGGLAGVNEQFF
DNA: TGTGCCAGCAGCCAAGGGGGACTAGCGGGGGTGAATGAGCAGTTCTTC

V: TRBV29-1
D: -
size: once
J: TRBJ1-5
CDR3: CSVATGSNQPQHF
DNA: TGCAGCGTAGCGACGGGTAGCAATCAGCCCCAGCATTTT

V: TRBV23-1
D: -
size: once
J: TRBJ2-2
CDR3: CASSRLGLMNTGELFF
DNA: TGCGCCAGCAGTCGGTTGGGGTTGATGAACACCGGGGAGCTGTTTTTT

V: TRBV5-4
D: TRBD2
size: -
J: TRBJ2-5
CDR3: CASSLLAGKETQYF
DNA: TGTGCCAGCAGCTTGCTAGCGGGGAAAGAGACCCAGTACTTC

V: TRBV5-4
D: -
size: few
J: TRBJ1-2
CDR3: CASSSGPNPGRGYTF
DNA: TGTGCCAGCAGCTCTGGACCAAACCCGGGTCGTGGCTACACCTTC

V: TRBV5-1
D: TRBD2
size: -
J: TRBJ2-5
CDR3: CASSFGGTSGQETQYF
DNA: TGCGCCAGCAGCTTTGGCGGGACTAGCGGGCAAGAGACCCAGTACTTC